This T cell receptor beta chain was sequenced during a study of control samples from healthy donors and cancer patients. The protocol was immunoSEQ multiplex PCR, while the TCRdb copy is restricted to in-frame clones and leaves out a portion. The sample records about 110,000 clones, around 89% being singletons. Trimming pared 4 bases from V and 7 bases from J, leaving 8 bases between. Germline-derived CDR1 and CDR2 are SGHTA and FQGTGA. This CDR3 spans 12 amino acids. This sequence originates from a woman between 45 and 60 years old in good health. This rearrangement joins TRBV7-3 to TRBJ2-1; no firm D call. Sequenced sample: blood. The DNA of the CDR3 is TGTGCCAGCAGCTCAGTGGTGAATGAGCAGTTCTTC. Encoded protein: CASSSVVNEQFF.